Reported below is one TCR beta chain. As yet, its antigen is unknown. The data are from a study of OX40 agonist ivuxolimab in advanced cancers. Study background: A male proportion of 82.7% was recorded, with mean age about 60 years and range roughly 20 to 85. Prior checkpoint blockade (anti-PD-1, anti-PD-L1 or anti-CTLA-4) was permitted; less than 45% had it.

Method: immunoSEQ multiplex PCR; TCRdb's copy keeps in-frame clones and lacks some. The data contain approximately 50,000 clones, approximately 79% of them seen just once; the ten biggest clones take up 2% to 3%. The CDR3 extends over 14 amino acids. In germline, CDR1 is MRHNA, CDR2 SNTAGT. The V and J ends lost 0 bases and 3 bases respectively, with 7 bases between them. The study, taken as a whole, reports: Averaging showed that CD8+ T cells had more expanded clones than CD4+ did.

The receptor was derived from an adult with an advanced solid tumor such as melanoma, head and neck, liver or kidney cancer. This chain uses TRBV6-4 with TRBJ2-3; D possibly corresponds to TRBD2 (5 bases). The source was CD4+ or CD8+ T cells sorted from blood, collected in a trial of the OX40 agonist ivuxolimab. The CDR3 DNA reads as TGTGCCAGCAGTGACTCGAGGAGGACAGATACGCAGTATTTT. Residues: CASSDSRRTDTQYF.